This TCR beta chain was sequenced for a study of PD-L1 blockade in urothelial cancer. The overall study: Prior chemotherapy in patients spanned 0 to 3 regimens.

Sequenced by immunoSEQ multiplex PCR; TCRdb stores in-frame clones only, minus some. The sample includes about 86,000 clones, 70% to 90% of them seen just once. With V trimmed by 5 bases and J by 9 bases, 7 bases remained unmatched. The CDR3 contains 13 residues. CDR1 is SGDLS and CDR2 is YYNGEE in the germline V gene. The time point is: pretreatment peripheral blood. The diagnosis in patients was locally advanced or metastatic urothelial carcinoma. Pretreatment and on-treatment samples were taken, numbering 1 to 8 per patient. This TCR was sampled from a man in his sixties with urothelial cancer. The sample here was PBMCs, taken around atezolizumab (anti-PD-L1) treatment. The V and J genes are TRBV9 and TRBJ2-1; 8 positions agree with TRBD2. This chain's CDR3 is CASSLAREAEQFF. The CDR3 region has the DNA TGTGCCAGCAGTCTTGCGCGGGAGGCTGAGCAGTTCTTC.